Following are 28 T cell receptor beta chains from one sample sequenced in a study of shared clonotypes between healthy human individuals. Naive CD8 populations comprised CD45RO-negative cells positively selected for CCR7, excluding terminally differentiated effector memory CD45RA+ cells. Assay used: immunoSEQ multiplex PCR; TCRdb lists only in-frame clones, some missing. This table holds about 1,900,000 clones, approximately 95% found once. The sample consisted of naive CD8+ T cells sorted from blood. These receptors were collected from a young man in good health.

This CDR3 is CASSLLLAGRSYNEQFF. CDR3 DNA sequence: TGTGCCAGCAGCTTACTGCTAGCGGGAAGGTCCTACAATGAGCAGTTCTTC. The chain joins TRBV11-2 to TRBJ2-1; 9 bases match TRBD2. Trimming took 2 bases from V and 1 from J; bases not matched to a gene: 6. The CDR3 is made up of 17 amino acids. The V gene's germline CDR1 is SGHAT and CDR2 FQNNGV.

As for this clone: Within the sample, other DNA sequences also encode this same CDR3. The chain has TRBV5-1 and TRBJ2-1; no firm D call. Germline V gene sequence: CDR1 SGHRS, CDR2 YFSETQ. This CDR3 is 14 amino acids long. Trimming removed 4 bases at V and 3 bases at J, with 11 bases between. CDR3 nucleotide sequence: TGCGCCAGCAGCCTGGCGGCCAACTACAATGAGCAGTTCTTC. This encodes CASSLAANYNEQFF.

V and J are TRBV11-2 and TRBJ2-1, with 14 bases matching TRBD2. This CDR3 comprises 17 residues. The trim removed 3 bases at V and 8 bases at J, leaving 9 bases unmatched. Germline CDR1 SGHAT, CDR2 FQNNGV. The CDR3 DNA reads TGTGCCAGCAGCTTCCAGACTAGCGGGGGGGCCGGTGATGAGCAGTTCTTC. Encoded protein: CASSFQTSGGAGDEQFF.

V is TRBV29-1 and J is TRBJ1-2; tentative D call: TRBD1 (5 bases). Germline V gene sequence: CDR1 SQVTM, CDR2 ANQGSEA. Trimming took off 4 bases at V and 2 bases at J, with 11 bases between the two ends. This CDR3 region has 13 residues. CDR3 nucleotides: TGCAGCGTTGGCACCAGGGAGAACTATGGCTACACCTTC. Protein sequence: CSVGTRENYGYTF.

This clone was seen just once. CDR3 loop: CASSVGGQNYEQYF. In nucleotides, the CDR3 is TGTGCCAGCAGTGTCGGGGGACAGAACTACGAGCAGTACTTC. V usage is TRBV28 and J usage is TRBJ2-7, with D tentatively TRBD1 (7 bases). Looked up from germline, CDR1 is MDHEN and CDR2 is SYDVKM. V was cut by 5 bases and J by 3 bases, with 14 bases left in between. This CDR3 is built from 14 residues.

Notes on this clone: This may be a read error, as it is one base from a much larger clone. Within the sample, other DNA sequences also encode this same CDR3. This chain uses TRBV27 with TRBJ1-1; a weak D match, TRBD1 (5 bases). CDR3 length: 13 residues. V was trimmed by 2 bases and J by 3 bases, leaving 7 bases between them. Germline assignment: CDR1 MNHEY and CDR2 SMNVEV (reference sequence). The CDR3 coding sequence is TGTGCCAGCAGTTTAGGGGGGGACACTGAAGCTTTCTTT. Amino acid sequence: CASSLGGDTEAFF.

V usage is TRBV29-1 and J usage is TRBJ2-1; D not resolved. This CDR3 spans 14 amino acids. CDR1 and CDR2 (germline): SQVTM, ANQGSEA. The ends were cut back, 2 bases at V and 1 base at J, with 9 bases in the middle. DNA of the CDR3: TGCAGCGTTGAAATATACCTGTCCTACAATGAGCAGTTCTTC. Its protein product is CSVEIYLSYNEQFF.

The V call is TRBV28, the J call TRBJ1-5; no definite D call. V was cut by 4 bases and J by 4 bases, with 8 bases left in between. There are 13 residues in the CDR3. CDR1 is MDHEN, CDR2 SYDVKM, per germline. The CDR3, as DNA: TGTGCCAGCAGTTCCCGCACTAATCAGCCCCAGCATTTT. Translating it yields CASSSRTNQPQHF.

CDR3 residues: CASSGHEQFF. The CDR3 DNA follows: TGCGCCAGCAGTGGGCATGAGCAGTTCTTC. The chain joins TRBV10-2 to TRBJ2-1; D remains ambiguous. CDR1 WSHSY and CDR2 SAAADI come from the germline V gene. CDR3 length equals 10 residues. Trimming took 4 bases from V and 8 from J, leaving 3 bases between them.

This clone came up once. Here the CDR3 DNA reads TGTGCCAGCAGTTTATCTGTGGGGGGCACTGAAGCTTTCTTT. It specifies CASSLSVGGTEAFF. The chain links TRBV27 to TRBJ1-1; TRBD1 might be the D (5 bases). The V gene's germline CDR1 is MNHEY and CDR2 SMNVEV (reference sequence). The CDR3 is 14 residues long. V lost 0 bases and J 4 bases, leaving 9 bases between the germline ends.

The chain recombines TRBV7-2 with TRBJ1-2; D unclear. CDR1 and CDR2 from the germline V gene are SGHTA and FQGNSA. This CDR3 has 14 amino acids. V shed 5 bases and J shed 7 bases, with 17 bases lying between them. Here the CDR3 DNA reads TGTGCCAGCAGCCCCCCCCCGGGTGATATTGGCTACACCTTC. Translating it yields CASSPPPGDIGYTF.

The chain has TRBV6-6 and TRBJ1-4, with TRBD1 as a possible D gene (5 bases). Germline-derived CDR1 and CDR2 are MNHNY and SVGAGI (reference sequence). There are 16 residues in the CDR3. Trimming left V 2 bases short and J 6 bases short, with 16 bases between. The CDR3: CASSYLLRGGDEKLFF. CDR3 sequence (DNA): TGTGCCAGCAGTTACCTCCTACGGGGAGGGGATGAAAAACTGTTTTTT.

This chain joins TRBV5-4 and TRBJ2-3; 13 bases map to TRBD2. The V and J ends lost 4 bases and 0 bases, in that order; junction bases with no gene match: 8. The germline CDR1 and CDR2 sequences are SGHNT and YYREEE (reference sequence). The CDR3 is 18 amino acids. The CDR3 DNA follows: TGTGCCAGCAGCCCCGGGACTAGCGGGGTGGGTAGCACAGATACGCAGTATTTT. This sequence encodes CASSPGTSGVGSTDTQYF.

The CDR3 reads CASSLLGVPSSYEQYF. As DNA, the CDR3 is TGTGCCAGCAGTTTATTGGGGGTACCGAGCTCCTACGAGCAGTACTTC. This chain joins TRBV27 and TRBJ2-7; possibly TRBD1 or TRBD2 for D (5 bases each). The ends were cut back, 1 base at V and 0 bases at J, with 13 bases in the middle. This CDR3 region has 16 residues. Germline assignment: CDR1 MNHEY and CDR2 SMNVEV (reference sequence).

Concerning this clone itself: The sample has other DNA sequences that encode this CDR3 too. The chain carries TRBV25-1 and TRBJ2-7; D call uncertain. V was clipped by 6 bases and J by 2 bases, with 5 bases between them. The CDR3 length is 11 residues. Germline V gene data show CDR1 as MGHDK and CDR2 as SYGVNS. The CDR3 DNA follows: TGTGCCAGCAGCGCCACCTACGAGCAGTACTTC. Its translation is CASSATYEQYF.

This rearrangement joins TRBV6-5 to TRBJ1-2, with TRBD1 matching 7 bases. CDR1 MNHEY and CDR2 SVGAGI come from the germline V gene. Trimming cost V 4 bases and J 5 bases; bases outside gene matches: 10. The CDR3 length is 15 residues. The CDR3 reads CASSSQGQLLYGYTF. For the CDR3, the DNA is TGTGCCAGCAGTTCCCAGGGACAGTTACTTTATGGCTACACCTTC.

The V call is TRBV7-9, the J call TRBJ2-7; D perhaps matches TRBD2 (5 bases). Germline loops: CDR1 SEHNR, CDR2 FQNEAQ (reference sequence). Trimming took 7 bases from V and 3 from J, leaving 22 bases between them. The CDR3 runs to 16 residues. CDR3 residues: CASTPLGFSGNYEQYF. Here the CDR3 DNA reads TGTGCCAGCACCCCCTTAGGGTTTTCGGGGAACTACGAGCAGTACTTC.

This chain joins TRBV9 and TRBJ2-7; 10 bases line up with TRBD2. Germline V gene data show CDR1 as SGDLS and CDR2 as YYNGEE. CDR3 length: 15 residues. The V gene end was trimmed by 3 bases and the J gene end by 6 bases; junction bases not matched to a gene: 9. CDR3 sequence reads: CASSGGSGRLSEQYF. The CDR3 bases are TGTGCCAGCAGCGGCGGTAGCGGGAGGCTCAGCGAGCAGTACTTC.

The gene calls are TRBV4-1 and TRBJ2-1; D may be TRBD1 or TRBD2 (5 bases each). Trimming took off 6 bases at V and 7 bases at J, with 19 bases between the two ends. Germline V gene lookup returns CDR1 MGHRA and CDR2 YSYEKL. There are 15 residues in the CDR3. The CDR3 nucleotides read TGCGCCAGCAGGCAGAGGGTCAGGGATTTAAATGAGCAGTTCTTC. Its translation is CASRQRVRDLNEQFF.

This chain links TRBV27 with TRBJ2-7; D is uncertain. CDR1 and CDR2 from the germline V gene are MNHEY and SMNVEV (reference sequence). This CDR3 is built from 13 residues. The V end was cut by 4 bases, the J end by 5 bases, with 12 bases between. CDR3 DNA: TGTGCCAGCAGTTCCTTAGAGGATAACGAGCAGTACTTC. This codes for CASSSLEDNEQYF.

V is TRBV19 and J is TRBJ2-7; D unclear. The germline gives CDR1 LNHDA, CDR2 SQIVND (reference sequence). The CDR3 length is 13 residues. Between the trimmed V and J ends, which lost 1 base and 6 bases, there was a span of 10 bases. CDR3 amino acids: CASSIGTSGEQYF. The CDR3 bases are TGTGCCAGTAGTATAGGAACGAGTGGCGAGCAGTACTTC.

CDR3 protein: CASSSTGTDEQFF. CDR3 in DNA: TGTGCCAGCAGCTCCACAGGCACGGATGAGCAGTTCTTC. The chain combines TRBV7-9 with TRBJ2-1; D might be TRBD1 (5 bases). CDR1 and CDR2 from the germline V gene are SEHNR and FQNEAQ (reference sequence). This CDR3 contains 13 residues. Trimming shortened V by 4 bases and J by 8 bases, and 12 bases separated the two germline ends.

The CDR3 is CASSRTGRTF. CDR3 sequence (DNA): TGTGCCAGCAGCCGGACAGGGAGGACCTTC. The gene calls are TRBV5-8 and TRBJ1-2, with 8 bases lining up with TRBD1. CDR3 length equals 10 residues. The V gene end was trimmed by 4 bases and the J gene end by 14 bases; junction bases not matched to a gene: 4. Germline CDR1 reads SGHTS; CDR2 reads YDEGEE.

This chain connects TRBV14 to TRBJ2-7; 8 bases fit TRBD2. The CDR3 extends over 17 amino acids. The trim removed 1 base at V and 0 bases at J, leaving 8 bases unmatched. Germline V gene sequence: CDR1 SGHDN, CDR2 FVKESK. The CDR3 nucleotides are TGTGCCAGCAGCCAAGTCTTCGGTAGCGGGAACTCCTACGAGCAGTACTTC. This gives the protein CASSQVFGSGNSYEQYF.

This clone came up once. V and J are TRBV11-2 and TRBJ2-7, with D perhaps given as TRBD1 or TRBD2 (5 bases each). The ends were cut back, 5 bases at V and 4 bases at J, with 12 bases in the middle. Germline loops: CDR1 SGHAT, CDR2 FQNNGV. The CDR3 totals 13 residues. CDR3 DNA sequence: TGTGCCAGCAGCCGGGACGGGGATTACGAGCAGTACTTC. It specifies CASSRDGDYEQYF.

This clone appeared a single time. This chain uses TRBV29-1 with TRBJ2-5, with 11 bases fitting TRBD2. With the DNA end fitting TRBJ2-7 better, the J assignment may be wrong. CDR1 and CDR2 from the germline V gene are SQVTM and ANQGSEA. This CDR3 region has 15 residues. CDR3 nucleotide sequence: TGCAGCGTTGAAGATCGGGCTAGCGGGAGGCGCGAGCAGTACTTC. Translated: CSVEDRASGRREQYF.

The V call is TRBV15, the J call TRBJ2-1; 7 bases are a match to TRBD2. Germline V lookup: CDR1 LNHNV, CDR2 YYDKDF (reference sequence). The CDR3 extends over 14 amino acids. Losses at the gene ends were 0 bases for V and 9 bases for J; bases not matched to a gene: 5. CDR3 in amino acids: CATSRDRGSSEQFF. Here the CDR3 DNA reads TGTGCCACCAGCAGAGATCGCGGGAGCTCTGAGCAGTTCTTC.

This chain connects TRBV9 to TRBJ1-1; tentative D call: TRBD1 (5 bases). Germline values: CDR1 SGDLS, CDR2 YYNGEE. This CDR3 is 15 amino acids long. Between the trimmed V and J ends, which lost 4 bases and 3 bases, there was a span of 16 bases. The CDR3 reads CASSTGPSRDTEAFF. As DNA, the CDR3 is TGTGCCAGCAGCACAGGACCTTCGAGGGACACTGAAGCTTTCTTT.